The present T cell receptor (beta chain) was sequenced within a study of CD8 T cells in ankylosing spondylitis (dated by TCRdb to about 2017). Concerning the study at large: To find TCR variants linked to disease, the study profiled T cell receptor beta repertoires in ankylosing spondylitis patients and healthy donors. Samples of peripheral blood were taken, and for ankylosing spondylitis patients, synovial fluid was collected as well. The full study cohort comprised 25 ankylosing spondylitis patients and 85 to 120 healthy donors. Overall study results and their limits: A TCR beta motif of several highly homologous amino acid variants appeared characteristic of blood from ankylosing spondylitis patients. The disease-linked clones had a CD8+ phenotype and were found at relatively low frequencies in peripheral blood. The disease-linked clones were reported as significantly enriched in matched synovial fluid samples from ankylosing spondylitis patients. Some TCR beta motif variants had previously been reported in synovial fluid and blood of reactive arthritis patients, which suggested common disease-initiation mechanisms.

V is pared back by 3 bases and J by 0 bases, with 12 bases lying between the germline termini. From its cysteine to its phenylalanine, the CDR3 spans 15 amino acids. CDR3 DNA only is kept here, 45 bases in frame from base 1. For CDR1 and CDR2, the germline V gene (reference sequence) lists MNHEY and SMNVEV. These reads were obtained on an Illumina HiSeq 2500. Quantitative 5'-RACE with molecular barcodes was used to prepare TCR beta libraries. The authors processed their data as follows. A new computational method based on a probabilistic model of VDJ rearrangement was used to identify disease-linked TCR variants. The public reads were reprocessed in TCRdb via fastp at Q25 and MiXCR, keeping in-frame beta chains. Entries that share a CDR3 protein sequence are merged under the most common genes and DNA. In this record, the V and J calls reflect TCRdb's handling and not the investigators' own analysis. This sample lists approximately 220,000 distinct CDR3 sequences; over 9.5% were detected once. In total, the top ten clones hold 20% to 25% of the sample.

This clonotype was counted many times. Which antigen it targets is not known. No base quality values were provided; no much bigger clone lies one nucleotide off. The sample consisted of blood, either unsorted or a sorted T cell fraction (not recorded which). The chain links TRBV27 with TRBJ2-7; the D region possibly corresponds to TRBD2 (6 bases align). The source is a male donor with ankylosing spondylitis or in good health (not recorded which). The DNA sequence is as follows: TGTGCCAGCAGTTTCGGCGGGGAGAGCTCCTACGAGCAGTACTTC. Its product reads: CASSFGGESSYEQYF.